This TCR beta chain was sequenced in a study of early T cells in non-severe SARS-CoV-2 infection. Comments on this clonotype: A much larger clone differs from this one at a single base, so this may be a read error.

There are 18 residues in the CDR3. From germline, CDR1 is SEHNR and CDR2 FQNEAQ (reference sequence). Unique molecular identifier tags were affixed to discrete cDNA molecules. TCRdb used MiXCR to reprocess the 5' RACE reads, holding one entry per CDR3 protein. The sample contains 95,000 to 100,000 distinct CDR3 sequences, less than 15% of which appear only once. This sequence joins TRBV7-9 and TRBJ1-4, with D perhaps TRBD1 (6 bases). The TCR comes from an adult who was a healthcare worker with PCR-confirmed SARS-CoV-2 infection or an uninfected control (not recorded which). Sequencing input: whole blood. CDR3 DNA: TGTGACAGCAGGCCAGGGGCAGCGGGTCCGGCAACTAATGAAAAACTGTTTTTT. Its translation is CDSRPGAAGPATNEKLFF. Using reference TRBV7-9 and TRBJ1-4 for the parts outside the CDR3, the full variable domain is DTGVSQNPRHKITKRGQNVTFRCDPISEHNRLYWYRQTLGQGPEFLTYFQNEAQLEKSRLLSDRFSAERPKGSFSTLEIQRTEQGDSAMYLCDSRPGAAGPATNEKLFFGSGTQLSVL.